The rows below give T cell receptor beta chains drawn from one sample of a study of T cell responses to AZD1222 COVID-19 vaccine. Profiling relied on immunoSEQ multiplex PCR, and the TCRdb table lists in-frame clones only, not all of them. The repertoire holds 100,000 or so clones, with about 88% as singletons. This specimen consisted of peripheral blood, obtained on day 0 of AZD1222 vaccination. The receptors shown here come from an adult in good health. CDR3s include the opening cysteine and the closing phenylalanine or tryptophan. Fields, in order: J gene, clone size, D gene, V gene, CDR3 protein, CDR3 DNA. D genes are given only for firm matches. Size tells how often a clone was seen (once, few, many) or the class of an expanded clone, and some rows leave it out.

j_call: TRBJ1-2
clone_size: .
d_call: TRBD1
v_call: TRBV19
cdr3_aa: CASTSGQVNYGYTF
cdr3_nt: TGTGCCAGTACCTCGGGACAGGTCAACTATGGCTACACCTTC

j_call: TRBJ1-1
clone_size: once
d_call: .
v_call: TRBV19
cdr3_aa: CASSIRGTEAFF
cdr3_nt: TGTGCCAGTAGTATCAGGGGAACTGAAGCTTTCTTT

j_call: TRBJ2-5
clone_size: once
d_call: TRBD2
v_call: TRBV7-2
cdr3_aa: CASSSSRTSGGAQETQYF
cdr3_nt: TGTGCCAGCAGCTCCTCCCGGACTAGCGGGGGGGCCCAAGAGACCCAGTACTTC

j_call: TRBJ1-2
clone_size: few
d_call: .
v_call: TRBV5-4
cdr3_aa: CASSLGRGYGYTF
cdr3_nt: TGTGCCAGCAGCTTAGGTCGGGGCTATGGCTACACCTTC

j_call: TRBJ1-2
clone_size: .
d_call: TRBD1
v_call: TRBV19
cdr3_aa: CASSTQGDGYTF
cdr3_nt: TGTGCCAGTAGTACACAGGGGGATGGCTACACCTTC

j_call: TRBJ2-3
clone_size: .
d_call: TRBD1
v_call: TRBV15
cdr3_aa: CATSRDQGQRKDTQYF
cdr3_nt: TGTGCCACCAGCAGAGATCAGGGACAGAGAAAAGATACGCAGTATTTT

j_call: TRBJ1-1
clone_size: .
d_call: .
v_call: TRBV2
cdr3_aa: CASSRGTEAFF
cdr3_nt: TGTGCCAGCTCCAGGGGCACTGAAGCTTTCTTT

j_call: TRBJ2-4
clone_size: .
d_call: .
v_call: TRBV27
cdr3_aa: CASSTMDGIQYF
cdr3_nt: TGTGCCAGCAGTACGATGGACGGCATTCAGTACTTC

j_call: TRBJ2-5
clone_size: .
d_call: .
v_call: TRBV7-3
cdr3_aa: CASSSTRSGETQYF
cdr3_nt: TGTGCCAGCAGCTCGACCCGGAGCGGTGAGACCCAGTACTTC

j_call: TRBJ1-4
clone_size: .
d_call: .
v_call: TRBV3-1/TRBV3-2
cdr3_aa: CASSPQVATNEKLFF
cdr3_nt: TGTGCCAGCAGCCCCCAAGTTGCAACTAATGAAAAACTGTTTTTT

j_call: TRBJ1-2
clone_size: few
d_call: .
v_call: TRBV5-6
cdr3_aa: CASRVQTGYGYTF
cdr3_nt: TGTGCCAGCCGCGTACAAACAGGGTATGGCTACACCTTC

j_call: TRBJ1-1
clone_size: once
d_call: TRBD1
v_call: TRBV10-3
cdr3_aa: CAISGRQGDTEAFF
cdr3_nt: TGTGCCATCAGTGGCCGACAGGGGGACACTGAAGCTTTCTTT

j_call: TRBJ1-1
clone_size: .
d_call: TRBD1
v_call: TRBV2
cdr3_aa: CASSELAGGAFAEAFF
cdr3_nt: TGTGCCAGCAGTGAACTAGCAGGGGGCGCTTTTGCTGAAGCTTTCTTT

j_call: TRBJ1-5
clone_size: few
d_call: .
v_call: TRBV3-1/TRBV3-2
cdr3_aa: CASSQDNNQPQHF
cdr3_nt: TGTGCCAGCAGCCAAGATAATAATCAGCCCCAGCATTTT

j_call: TRBJ2-3
clone_size: .
d_call: .
v_call: TRBV3-1/TRBV3-2
cdr3_aa: CASSQFRGARDTQYF
cdr3_nt: TGTGCCAGCAGCCAATTCCGGGGGGCTAGAGATACGCAGTATTTT

j_call: TRBJ1-1
clone_size: .
d_call: .
v_call: TRBV11-2
cdr3_aa: CTSSLEGERGDTEAFF
cdr3_nt: TGTACCAGCAGCTTAGAGGGCGAGCGGGGGGACACTGAAGCTTTCTTT

j_call: TRBJ1-1
clone_size: .
d_call: .
v_call: TRBV30
cdr3_aa: CAWSVLLNYGAEVTEAFF
cdr3_nt: TGTGCCTGGAGTGTATTATTGAATTATGGGGCAGAGGTCACTGAAGCTTTCTTT

j_call: TRBJ2-6
clone_size: .
d_call: TRBD1
v_call: TRBV30
cdr3_aa: CAWDGTGDVLDSGANVLTF
cdr3_nt: TGTGCCTGGGATGGGACAGGGGATGTCCTAGACTCTGGGGCCAACGTCCTGACTTTC

j_call: TRBJ1-5
clone_size: .
d_call: .
v_call: TRBV15
cdr3_aa: CATSPTDYSNQPQHF
cdr3_nt: TGTGCCACCAGCCCGACAGACTATAGCAATCAGCCCCAGCATTTT

j_call: TRBJ1-5
clone_size: .
d_call: .
v_call: TRBV5-6
cdr3_aa: CASSLRGSNQPQHF
cdr3_nt: TGTGCCAGCAGCCTTAGGGGGAGCAATCAGCCCCAGCATTTT

j_call: TRBJ1-2
clone_size: .
d_call: TRBD1
v_call: TRBV7-9
cdr3_aa: CASSSWTGEGGYTF
cdr3_nt: TGTGCCAGCAGCTCCTGGACAGGGGAGGGAGGCTACACCTTC

j_call: TRBJ2-7
clone_size: once
d_call: .
v_call: TRBV6-5
cdr3_aa: CASSYTGSSYEQYF
cdr3_nt: TGTGCCAGCAGTTACACCGGGAGCTCCTACGAGCAGTACTTC

j_call: TRBJ1-5
clone_size: .
d_call: TRBD1
v_call: TRBV2
cdr3_aa: CASSGQGIQPQHF
cdr3_nt: TGTGCCAGCTCGGGACAGGGAATTCAGCCCCAGCATTTT

j_call: TRBJ1-6
clone_size: .
d_call: .
v_call: TRBV11-2
cdr3_aa: CASSLGRVDSPLHF
cdr3_nt: TGTGCCAGCAGCTTGGGCAGGGTAGATTCACCCCTCCACTTT

j_call: TRBJ1-1
clone_size: .
d_call: TRBD1
v_call: TRBV18
cdr3_aa: CASSPRTGISEAFF
cdr3_nt: TGTGCCAGCTCACCGAGGACAGGGATATCTGAAGCTTTCTTT

j_call: TRBJ2-7
clone_size: .
d_call: .
v_call: TRBV6-5
cdr3_aa: CASRGTEGREQYF
cdr3_nt: TGTGCCAGCAGGGGGACGGAAGGGCGCGAGCAGTACTTC

j_call: TRBJ1-2
clone_size: .
d_call: .
v_call: TRBV19
cdr3_aa: CASSIVGSGYTF
cdr3_nt: TGTGCCAGTAGTATCGTGGGAAGCGGCTACACCTTC

j_call: TRBJ2-7
clone_size: once
d_call: .
v_call: TRBV5-1
cdr3_aa: CASSLTGTNSYEQYF
cdr3_nt: TGCGCCAGCAGCCTCACCGGGACCAACTCCTACGAGCAGTACTTC

j_call: TRBJ1-1
clone_size: .
d_call: .
v_call: TRBV18
cdr3_aa: CASSPPSGMDTEAFF
cdr3_nt: TGTGCCAGCTCACCACCGTCAGGGATGGACACTGAAGCTTTCTTT

j_call: TRBJ1-4
clone_size: once
d_call: .
v_call: TRBV4-2
cdr3_aa: CASSQEGAHGTNEKLFF
cdr3_nt: TGTGCCAGCAGCCAAGAAGGGGCACACGGAACTAATGAAAAACTGTTTTTT

j_call: TRBJ2-3
clone_size: .
d_call: TRBD2
v_call: TRBV27
cdr3_aa: CASRTSKAIGDTQYF
cdr3_nt: TGTGCCAGCCGGACTAGTAAGGCGATCGGCGATACGCAGTATTTT

j_call: TRBJ1-5
clone_size: .
d_call: TRBD1
v_call: TRBV5-6
cdr3_aa: CASSGGTGIGQPQHF
cdr3_nt: TGTGCCAGCAGCGGAGGGACAGGTATAGGCCAGCCCCAGCATTTT

j_call: TRBJ2-3
clone_size: .
d_call: TRBD2
v_call: TRBV30
cdr3_aa: CAWSDGTSVPDTQYF
cdr3_nt: TGTGCCTGGAGTGACGGGACTAGCGTCCCAGATACGCAGTATTTT

j_call: TRBJ1-1
clone_size: .
d_call: .
v_call: TRBV19
cdr3_aa: CASTGPGTMNTEAFF
cdr3_nt: TGTGCCAGCACAGGTCCGGGAACAATGAACACTGAAGCTTTCTTT

j_call: TRBJ2-2
clone_size: .
d_call: .
v_call: TRBV7-9
cdr3_aa: CASSLALNTGELFF
cdr3_nt: TGTGCCAGCAGCTTAGCACTGAACACCGGGGAGCTGTTTTTT

j_call: TRBJ2-2
clone_size: .
d_call: TRBD2
v_call: TRBV6-5
cdr3_aa: CASSRPLAGEELFF
cdr3_nt: TGTGCCAGCAGCCGGCCCCTAGCGGGGGAAGAGCTGTTTTTT

j_call: TRBJ1-2
clone_size: .
d_call: .
v_call: TRBV14
cdr3_aa: CASSRARNYGYTF
cdr3_nt: TGTGCCAGCTCCAGGGCCCGCAACTATGGCTACACCTTC

j_call: TRBJ1-2
clone_size: .
d_call: TRBD1
v_call: TRBV3-1/TRBV3-2
cdr3_aa: CASSQMGQGTYYGYTF
cdr3_nt: TGTGCCAGCAGCCAGATGGGACAGGGGACATACTATGGCTACACCTTC

j_call: TRBJ1-1
clone_size: .
d_call: .
v_call: TRBV19
cdr3_aa: CASSIDGQGNTEAFF
cdr3_nt: TGTGCCAGTAGTATAGATGGCCAGGGGAACACTGAAGCTTTCTTT

j_call: TRBJ2-3
clone_size: .
d_call: .
v_call: TRBV2
cdr3_aa: CASRAATVPSTDTQYF
cdr3_nt: TGTGCCAGCAGGGCCGCAACGGTACCTAGCACAGATACGCAGTATTTT

j_call: TRBJ1-2
clone_size: .
d_call: .
v_call: TRBV6-5
cdr3_aa: CASSAAVTYGYTF
cdr3_nt: TGTGCCAGCAGCGCCGCGGTGACCTATGGCTACACCTTC

j_call: TRBJ1-5
clone_size: few
d_call: TRBD1
v_call: TRBV9
cdr3_aa: CASSVPEPGQVLQNQPQHF
cdr3_nt: TGTGCCAGCAGCGTACCGGAACCGGGACAGGTTTTACAAAATCAGCCCCAGCATTTT

j_call: TRBJ1-3
clone_size: .
d_call: .
v_call: TRBV25-1
cdr3_aa: CASSPPERYTIYF
cdr3_nt: TGTGCCAGCAGTCCCCCGGAACGTTACACCATATATTTT

j_call: TRBJ1-2
clone_size: .
d_call: TRBD1
v_call: TRBV19
cdr3_aa: CASSIQGTGKNTF
cdr3_nt: TGTGCCAGTAGTATACAAGGGACAGGGAAAAACACCTTC

j_call: TRBJ2-5
clone_size: .
d_call: TRBD1
v_call: TRBV4-1
cdr3_aa: CASSQDEGSTGIIGTQYF
cdr3_nt: TGCGCCAGCAGCCAAGATGAAGGTTCGACAGGGATAATAGGGACCCAGTACTTC

j_call: TRBJ2-6
clone_size: .
d_call: .
v_call: TRBV19
cdr3_aa: CASSGVSGANVLTF
cdr3_nt: TGTGCCAGTAGCGGGGTCTCTGGGGCCAACGTCCTGACTTTC

j_call: TRBJ2-7
clone_size: .
d_call: .
v_call: TRBV18
cdr3_aa: CASSPAEYEQYF
cdr3_nt: TGTGCCAGCTCACCTGCGGAGTACGAGCAGTACTTC

j_call: TRBJ1-5
clone_size: .
d_call: TRBD1
v_call: TRBV6-5
cdr3_aa: CASGDRSNQPQHF
cdr3_nt: TGTGCCAGCGGGGACAGAAGCAATCAGCCCCAGCATTTT

j_call: TRBJ2-3
clone_size: .
d_call: TRBD1
v_call: TRBV4-2
cdr3_aa: CASSLEDRGSTDTQYF
cdr3_nt: TGTGCCAGCAGCCTAGAAGACAGGGGAAGCACAGATACGCAGTATTTT

j_call: TRBJ1-6
clone_size: .
d_call: .
v_call: TRBV3-1/TRBV3-2
cdr3_aa: CASSPRVRDNSPLHF
cdr3_nt: TGTGCCAGCAGCCCCAGGGTGCGGGATAATTCACCCCTCCACTTT

j_call: TRBJ1-2
clone_size: .
d_call: .
v_call: TRBV24-1
cdr3_aa: CATSEGTYGYTF
cdr3_nt: TGTGCCACCAGTGAGGGGACCTATGGCTACACCTTC

j_call: TRBJ2-2
clone_size: .
d_call: TRBD1
v_call: TRBV10-3
cdr3_aa: CAIKGANTGELFF
cdr3_nt: TGTGCCATCAAGGGGGCCAACACCGGGGAGCTGTTTTTT

j_call: TRBJ2-7
clone_size: .
d_call: .
v_call: TRBV4-1
cdr3_aa: CASSQGIFSYEQYF
cdr3_nt: TGCGCCAGCAGCCAAGGAATTTTCTCCTACGAGCAGTACTTC